This TCR beta chain was found in a study of blood T cells in healthy people across ages. Turning to this clonotype: Its target is unknown.

V lost 0 bases to trimming and J lost 2 bases, with 11 bases between them. The CDR3 is 15 residues long. Germline V gene lookup returns CDR1 SGHVS and CDR2 FNYEAQ. Each sample yielded at least 6 million isolated PBMCs. Study conclusions and caveats: Donor CMV status was unknown, possibly confounding expanded clonotype changes. Long-lived donors exceeded aged donors in naive CD4+ cells and diversity.

Through a sample-barcoded 5' primer and a J-beta primer mix, a second PCR was run for 7 to 11 cycles. Via MiXCR, TCRdb re-called the 5' RACE reads, giving one row per CDR3 protein. Here the sample spans roughly 680,000 distinct CDR3 sequences, more than 20% being singletons. Sequencing used blood. This TCR was sampled from an older man in good health. The J gene is TRBJ2-7, the V gene TRBV7-6, with a possible D match to TRBD1 (5 bases). The CDR3 DNA sequence: TGTGCCAGCAGCTTAGCACAGGACGGTACCTACGAGCAGTACTTC. Its protein product is CASSLAQDGTYEQYF.